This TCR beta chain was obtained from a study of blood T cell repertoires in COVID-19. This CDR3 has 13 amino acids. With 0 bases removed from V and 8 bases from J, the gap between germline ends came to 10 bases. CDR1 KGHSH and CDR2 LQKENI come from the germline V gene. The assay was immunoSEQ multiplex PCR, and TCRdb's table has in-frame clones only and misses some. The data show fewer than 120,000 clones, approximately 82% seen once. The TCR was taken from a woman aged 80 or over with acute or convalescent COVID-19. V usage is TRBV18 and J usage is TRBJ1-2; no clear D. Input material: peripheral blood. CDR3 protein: CASSPPVGPGYTF. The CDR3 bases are TGTGCCAGCTCACCACCTGTTGGGCCCGGCTACACCTTC.